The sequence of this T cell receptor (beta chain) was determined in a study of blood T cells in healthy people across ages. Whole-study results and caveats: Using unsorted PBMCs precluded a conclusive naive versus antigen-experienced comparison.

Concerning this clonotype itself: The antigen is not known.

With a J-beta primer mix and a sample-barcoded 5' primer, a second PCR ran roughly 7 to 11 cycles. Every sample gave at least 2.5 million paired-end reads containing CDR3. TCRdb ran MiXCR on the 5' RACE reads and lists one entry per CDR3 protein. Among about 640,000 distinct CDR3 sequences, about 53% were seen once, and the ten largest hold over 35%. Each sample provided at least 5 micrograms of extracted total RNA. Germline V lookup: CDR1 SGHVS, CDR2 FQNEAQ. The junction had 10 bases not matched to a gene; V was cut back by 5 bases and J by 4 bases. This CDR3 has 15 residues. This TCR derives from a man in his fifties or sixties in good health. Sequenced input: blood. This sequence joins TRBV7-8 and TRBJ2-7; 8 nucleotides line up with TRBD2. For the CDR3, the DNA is TGTGCCAGCAGCGTTCGAACCGGGGGGGGTTACGAGCAGTACTTC. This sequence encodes CASSVRTGGGYEQYF.